Described below is a single T cell receptor beta chain sequence and its context. Its antigen is currently unknown. The V gene's germline CDR1 is MNHNS and CDR2 SASEGT. This CDR3 has 16 residues. V was trimmed by 0 bases and J by 1 base, leaving 10 bases between them. These data belong to a study of cytomegalovirus exposure and HLA in healthy donors. Study-level information: From donors who were HLA-typed, an early data release held 70 million to 90 million unique TCRs.

Broader study findings: The productive fraction for most TCR beta V segments was about 90% or about 30% in an earlier analysis. Some highly shared sequence variants likely arose as a pipeline artifact. Later on, an analysis showed TCR association rates differing by HLA locus, with DRB1 the most and HLA-C the fewest.

This PCR relied on a set of 60 Vbeta primers and 13 Jbeta primers. Some clones are missing from TCRdb's copy, which holds only in-frame ones; the method was immunoSEQ multiplex PCR. The sample has 95,000 to 150,000 clones, about 80% seen once. Sequencing input: PBMCs. The TCR originated in a man in his thirties or forties in good health and CMV-seropositive. The V call is TRBV6-1, the J call TRBJ2-1; D is perhaps TRBD2 (5 bases). The CDR3 reads CASSEALEGSYNEQFF. The CDR3, as DNA: TGTGCCAGCAGTGAAGCCCTAGAGGGTTCCTACAATGAGCAGTTCTTC.